The 12 T cell receptor beta chains below were found in one sample sequenced in a study of blood T cell repertoires in COVID-19. Assay used: immunoSEQ multiplex PCR; TCRdb lists only in-frame clones, some missing. The table records 300,000 to 450,000 clones, around 84% of them present only once. Source material: peripheral blood. Receptors were obtained from a woman between 18 and 29 years old with acute or convalescent COVID-19.

This clone was counted only a few times. The J gene is TRBJ1-1, the V gene TRBV3-1 (or the pseudogene TRBV3-2), with 9 bases lining up with TRBD1. Germline V CDR1 and CDR2: LGHDT, YNNKEL (reference sequence). With 3 bases clipped from V and 6 bases from J, the junction kept 5 bases outside the gene matches. This CDR3 is built from 14 residues. The CDR3 reads CASSHRDRGAEAFF. CDR3 nucleotide sequence: TGTGCCAGCAGCCACCGAGACAGGGGGGCTGAAGCTTTCTTT.

The chain links TRBV5-1 to TRBJ2-3; D perhaps matches TRBD1 (5 bases). CDR1 SGHRS and CDR2 YFSETQ come from the germline V gene. CDR3 length equals 16 residues. V was shortened by 1 base and J by 0 bases, with 12 bases between the two germline ends. CDR3 nucleotides: TGCGCCAGCAGCTTGAGGGGCCCCCTAAGCACAGATACGCAGTATTTT. Its protein is CASSLRGPLSTDTQYF.

V gene TRBV2 combines with J gene TRBJ2-7; weak D call: TRBD1 (6 bases). Trimming took off 1 base at V and 3 bases at J, with 13 bases between the two ends. This CDR3 has 15 residues. The germline V gene encodes CDR1 SNHLY and CDR2 FYNNEI. The CDR3 reads CASSEGGQILYEQYF. The CDR3 DNA is TGTGCCAGCAGTGAAGGAGGACAGATTCTCTACGAGCAGTACTTC. Full variable domain (missing parts from reference TRBV2 and TRBJ2-7): EPEVTQTPSHQVTQMGQEVILRCVPISNHLYFYWYRQILGQKVEFLVSFYNNEISEKSEIFDDQFSVERPDGSNFTLKIRSTKLEDSAMYFCASSEGGQILYEQYFGPGTRLTVT.

In the case of this clone: At one of its ends the junction is not consistent with the germline gene, which may arise from a read error. The chain carries TRBV19 and TRBJ1-4; D possibly corresponds to TRBD1 (6 bases). The germline V gene encodes CDR1 LNHDA and CDR2 SQIVND (reference sequence). The CDR3 consists of 11 residues. The CDR3 reads CASSPGALMVF. CDR3 DNA sequence: TGTGCCAGTAGTCCAGGGGCGTTAATGGTTTTT.

The genes are TRBV5-1 and TRBJ2-2; D unclear. The germline V and J ends were trimmed by 7 bases and 4 bases, with 14 bases remaining between them. Per germline, CDR1 SGHRS and CDR2 YFSETQ. The CDR3 runs to 14 residues. The CDR3 sequence is CASSLSVGTGELFF. The CDR3 DNA is TGCGCCAGCTCCTTAAGCGTAGGCACCGGGGAGCTGTTTTTT.

V and J are TRBV7-9 and TRBJ1-2, with 10 bases that match TRBD1. The CDR3 sequence is 15 residues long. The V segment lost 3 bases and the J segment 9 bases; nucleotides outside the gene matches: 10. Germline lookup yields CDR1 SEHNR and CDR2 FQNEAQ (reference sequence). CDR3 nucleotide sequence: TGTGCCAGCAGCTTGCAGACAGGGGGCCCGGTACGCTACACCTTC. Protein product: CASSLQTGGPVRYTF.

This rearrangement joins TRBV9 to TRBJ1-2; D remains ambiguous. Trimming removed 2 bases at V and 4 bases at J, with 9 bases between. This CDR3 is 13 amino acids long. CDR1 is SGDLS and CDR2 is YYNGEE in the germline V gene. The DNA for the CDR3 is TGTGCCAGCAGCGTTGGCGGCTCCTATGGCTACACCTTC. Protein product: CASSVGGSYGYTF.

The chain carries TRBV28 and TRBJ1-6, with TRBD1 as a possible D gene (5 bases). V shed 3 bases and J shed 6 bases, with 9 bases lying between them. CDR3 length: 14 residues. Germline lookup yields CDR1 MDHEN and CDR2 SYDVKM. The CDR3 protein is CASSFGGVNSPLHF. DNA of the CDR3: TGTGCCAGCAGTTTCGGGGGGGTTAATTCACCCCTCCACTTT. Together with reference TRBV28 and TRBJ1-6, the CDR3 gives the full variable domain: DVKVTQSSRYLVKRTGEKVFLECVQDMDHENMFWYRQDPGLGLRLIYFSYDVKMKEKGDIPEGYSVSREKKERFSLILESASTNQTSMYLCASSFGGVNSPLHFGNGTRLTVT.

This clone was seen only once. CDR3 DNA: TGTGCCGGAAAGTCAGGGTCCACGAACACTGAAGCTTTCTTT. Protein product: CAGKSGSTNTEAFF. The chain employs TRBV28 and TRBJ1-1; D possibly corresponds to TRBD1 (5 bases). Trimming removed 11 bases from V and 1 base from J, with 17 bases in between. Germline values: CDR1 MDHEN, CDR2 SYDVKM. This CDR3 comprises 14 residues.

The chain's CDR3 is CASSKASGRNEQFF. DNA of the CDR3: TGTGCCAGTAGTAAGGCGAGCGGGAGGAATGAGCAGTTCTTC. The chain uses TRBV19 and TRBJ2-1, with 9 bases identical to TRBD2. Germline V gives CDR1 LNHDA, CDR2 SQIVND (reference sequence). This CDR3 is 14 amino acids long. J lost 7 bases, V lost 4 bases, and 5 bases had no gene match.

The J gene is TRBJ1-4, the V gene TRBV27, with D unresolved. The CDR3 covers 15 residues. The ends were cut back, 0 bases at V and 7 bases at J, with 12 bases in the middle. Per the germline V gene, CDR1 is MNHEY and CDR2 is SMNVEV (reference sequence). The CDR3 sequence: CASSLSNSYVEKLFF. For the CDR3, the DNA is TGTGCCAGCAGTTTATCAAACAGCTATGTTGAAAAACTGTTTTTT.

The rearrangement links TRBV15 to TRBJ2-7; 9 bases map to TRBD2. The CDR3 length is 16 residues. V trimming: 4 bases; J trimming: 4 bases; junction bases outside the gene matches: 11. CDR1 and CDR2 from the germline V gene are LNHNV and YYDKDF (reference sequence). The CDR3 region has the DNA TGTGCCACCAGCACAATCCGAATAGCGGGGGCTTACGAGCAGTACTTC. Translated: CATSTIRIAGAYEQYF.